This T cell receptor (beta chain) appears in the sequencing data of a study of CD8+ T cells in alopecia areata. Whole-study context: Treated patients swallowed 5 to 10 mg of oral tofacitinib twice daily.

After removal of 3 bases from V and 1 base from J, the junction contained 10 bases not matched to a gene. Germline loops: CDR1 MNHNS, CDR2 SASEGT. This CDR3 is built from 17 residues. Treatment here: oral pan-JAK inhibitor, 5-10 mg twice daily. Collected material from alopecia areata patients comprised lesional scalp punch biopsies and peripheral blood. With regard to this clone: No antigen is known for it.

RNA, once extracted, was reverse transcribed into cDNA for use as the sequencing template. Assay used: immunoSEQ multiplex PCR; TCRdb lists only in-frame clones, some missing. Here the sample spans 120,000 or so clones, 58% being singletons. Study observations and caveats: Tofacitinib did not eliminate many expanded lesional clones from scalp or blood.

The TCR sequence derives from a human donor with alopecia areata. The rearrangement uses TRBV6-1 and TRBJ2-3; 7 bases are shared with TRBD2. The sequences come from CD8+ T cells sorted from blood, collected at week 4, from a patient treated with tofacitinib. This CDR3 reads CASSDSGGSGGTDTQYF. The DNA of the CDR3 is TGTGCCAGCAGTGATAGTGGAGGAAGCGGGGGCACAGATACGCAGTATTTT.